The TCR beta chain described here comes from a study of T cells in tumors after PD-1 blockade. Study background: Mean per blood sample: 113,528 templates (roughly 22,000-257,772), some 36,000 unique clonotypes. Study findings and constraints: Blood contained approximately 41% of the tumor's TCR clonotypes.

From germline, CDR1 is LNHNV and CDR2 YYDKDF (reference sequence). V lost 3 bases to trimming and J lost 3 bases; unmatched junction nucleotides: 15. This CDR3 is 18 amino acids long. Comment on this clone: Its cognate antigen is unknown.

Sequencing was performed with immunoSEQ multiplex PCR; in TCRdb, only in-frame clones are kept and a portion is missing. The sample gives about 25,000 clones, about 82% of which show up once; approximately 12% is in the top ten. The chain joins TRBV15 to TRBJ2-7; TRBD1 matches at 9 bases. The source was PBMCs, collected after anti-PD-1 treatment. This TCR came from a human donor with basal cell carcinoma. DNA for the CDR3: TGTGCCACCAGCAGCGCTAATCATGACAGGGGGAAGGTCTACGAGCAGTACTTC. This codes for CATSSANHDRGKVYEQYF.